The clone carrying this T cell receptor (beta chain) was found a few times. Its target is unknown. The data derive from a study of regulatory T cells in long-lasting Graves disease. Overall study: Newly diagnosed Graves' patients had taken antithyroid drugs under 3 months. Study-wide results and caveats: Newly diagnosed patients shared about a thousand public clonotypes; persistent patients shared approximately 2,700.

Time point given: newly diagnosed GD, antithyroid drugs for less than 3 months. From PBMCs, RNA was extracted and then used to make the TCR library. Sequencing libraries for TCR beta were prepared with iRepertoire HTBI primers and Arm-PCR of CDR3 regions. Via MiXCR, TCRdb re-called the multiplex PCR reads, giving one row per CDR3 protein. The data show approximately 350,000 distinct CDR3 sequences, with 12% seen just once and around 18% held by the top ten. The length of the CDR3 is 12 residues. Germline CDR1 and CDR2: SQVTM and ANQGSEA. V was pared by 3 bases and J by 1 base, with 7 bases between. These data were also reused for a study on T cells in Graves' hyperthyroidism and ophthalmopathy. This second study notes: A 13 V-J signature model discriminated ophthalmopathy versus stable hyperthyroidism.

The V gene is TRBV29-1, the J gene TRBJ2-7; no clear D. The material was peripheral blood mononuclear cells (PBMCs), obtained at new diagnosis, from a patient treated with antithyroid drugs. The TCR was taken from a woman in her late teens or twenties with Graves disease. The CDR3 region has the DNA TGCAGCGTTGATTCAGCTTCCTACGAGCAGTACTTC. It is translated as CSVDSASYEQYF.